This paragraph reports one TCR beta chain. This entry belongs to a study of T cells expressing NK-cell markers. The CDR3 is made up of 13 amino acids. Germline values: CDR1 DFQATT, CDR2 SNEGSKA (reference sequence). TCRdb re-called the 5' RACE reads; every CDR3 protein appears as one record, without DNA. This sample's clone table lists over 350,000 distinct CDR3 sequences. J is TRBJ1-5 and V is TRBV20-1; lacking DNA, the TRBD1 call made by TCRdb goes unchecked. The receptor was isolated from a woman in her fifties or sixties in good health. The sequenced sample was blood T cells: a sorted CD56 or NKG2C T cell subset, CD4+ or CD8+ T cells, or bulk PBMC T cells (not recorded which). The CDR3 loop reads CSASGTGNQPQHF.